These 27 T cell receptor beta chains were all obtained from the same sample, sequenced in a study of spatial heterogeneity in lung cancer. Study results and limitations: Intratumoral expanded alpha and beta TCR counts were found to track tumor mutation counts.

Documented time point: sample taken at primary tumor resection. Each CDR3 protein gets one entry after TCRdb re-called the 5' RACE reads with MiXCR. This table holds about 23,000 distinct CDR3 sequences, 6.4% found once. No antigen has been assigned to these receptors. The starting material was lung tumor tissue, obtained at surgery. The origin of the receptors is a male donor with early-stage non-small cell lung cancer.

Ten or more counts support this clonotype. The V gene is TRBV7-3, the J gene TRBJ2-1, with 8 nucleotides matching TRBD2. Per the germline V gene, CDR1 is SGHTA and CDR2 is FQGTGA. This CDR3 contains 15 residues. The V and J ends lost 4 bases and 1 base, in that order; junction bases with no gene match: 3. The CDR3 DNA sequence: TGTGCCAGCAGCTACGTAGCGGGGTCCTACAATGAGCAGTTCTTC. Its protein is CASSYVAGSYNEQFF. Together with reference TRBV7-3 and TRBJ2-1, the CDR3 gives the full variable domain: GAGVSQTPSNKVTEKGKYVELRCDPISGHTALYWYRQSLGQGPEFLIYFQGTGAADDSGLPNDRFFAVRPEGSVSTLKIQRTERGDSAVYLCASSYVAGSYNEQFFGPGTRLTVL.

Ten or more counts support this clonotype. In nucleotides, the CDR3 is TGTGCCAGCAGTCCAAGACAGGGGGCGAAGACCCAGTACTTC. The encoded protein is CASSPRQGAKTQYF. The rearrangement joins TRBV28 to TRBJ2-5, with 10 bases fitting TRBD1. J was trimmed by 6 bases and V by 5 bases; bases with no gene match: 6. From germline, CDR1 is MDHEN and CDR2 SYDVKM. This CDR3 has 14 residues.

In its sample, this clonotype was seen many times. The DNA of the CDR3 is TGTGCCAGCCAGACAGGGAAGCCCTACGAGCAGTACTTC. Protein product: CASQTGKPYEQYF. The gene calls are TRBV2 and TRBJ2-7; TRBD1 matches at 7 bases. Trimming removed 8 bases from V and 2 bases from J; junction bases left unmatched: 6. The CDR3 covers 13 residues. Germline V gene sequence: CDR1 SNHLY, CDR2 FYNNEI.

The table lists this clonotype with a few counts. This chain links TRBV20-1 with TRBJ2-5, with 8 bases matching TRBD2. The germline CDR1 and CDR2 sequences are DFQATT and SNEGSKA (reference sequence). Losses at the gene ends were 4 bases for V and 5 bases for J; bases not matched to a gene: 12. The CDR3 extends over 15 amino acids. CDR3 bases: TGCAGTGCTAATGTGGCGGGAGGCTGGGGCGAGACCCAGTACTTC. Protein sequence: CSANVAGGWGETQYF.

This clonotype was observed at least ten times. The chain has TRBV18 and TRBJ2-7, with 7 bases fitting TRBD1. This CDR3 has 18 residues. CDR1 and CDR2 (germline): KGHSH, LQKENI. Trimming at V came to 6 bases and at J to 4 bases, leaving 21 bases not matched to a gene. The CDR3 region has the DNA TGTGCCAGCTCCACCAGAGGGACAGCAAACGCTGGGGGTTACGAGCAGTACTTC. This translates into CASSTRGTANAGGYEQYF.

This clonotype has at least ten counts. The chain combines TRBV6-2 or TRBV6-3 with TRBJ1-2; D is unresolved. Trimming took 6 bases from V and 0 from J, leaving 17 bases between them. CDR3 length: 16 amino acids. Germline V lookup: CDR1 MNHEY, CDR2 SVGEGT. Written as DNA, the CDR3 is TGTGCCAGCAGCGAACCCCCGACGTACTCTAACTATGGCTACACCTTC. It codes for CASSEPPTYSNYGYTF.

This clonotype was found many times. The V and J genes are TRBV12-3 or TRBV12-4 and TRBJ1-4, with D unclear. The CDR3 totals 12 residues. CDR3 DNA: TGTGCTTGCCGCTCAACTAATGAAAAACTGTTTTTT. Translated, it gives CACRSTNEKLFF.

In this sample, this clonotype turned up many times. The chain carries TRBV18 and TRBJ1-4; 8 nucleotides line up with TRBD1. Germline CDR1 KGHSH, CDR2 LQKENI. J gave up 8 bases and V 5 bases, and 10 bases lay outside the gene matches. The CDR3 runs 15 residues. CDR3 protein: CASSSTTGGREKLFF. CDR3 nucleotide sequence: TGTGCCAGCTCATCGACAACAGGGGGTAGGGAAAAACTGTTTTTT.

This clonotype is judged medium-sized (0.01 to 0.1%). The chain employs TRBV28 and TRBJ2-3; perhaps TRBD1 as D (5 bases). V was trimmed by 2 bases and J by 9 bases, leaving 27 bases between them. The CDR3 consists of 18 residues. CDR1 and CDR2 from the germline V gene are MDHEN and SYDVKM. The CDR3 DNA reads TGTGCCAGCAGTTTAGGGCCTCAGGCAGGGCGTCCGGGTTGGACGCAGTATTTT. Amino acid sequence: CASSLGPQAGRPGWTQYF.

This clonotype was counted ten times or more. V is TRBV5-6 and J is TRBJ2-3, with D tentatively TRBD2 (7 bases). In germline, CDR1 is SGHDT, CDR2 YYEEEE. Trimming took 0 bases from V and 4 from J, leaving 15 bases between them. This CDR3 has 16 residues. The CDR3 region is CASSLEGTGGADTQYF. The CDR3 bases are TGTGCCAGCAGCTTGGAAGGGACGGGGGGCGCAGATACGCAGTATTTT. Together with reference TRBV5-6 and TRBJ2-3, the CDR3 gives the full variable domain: DAGVTQSPTHLIKTRGQQVTLRCSPKSGHDTVSWYQQALGQGPQFIFQYYEEEERQRGNFPDRFSGHQFPNYSSELNVNALLLGDSALYLCASSLEGTGGADTQYFGPGTRLTVL.

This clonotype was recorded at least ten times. The DNA for the CDR3 is TGTGCCAGCCGTTCGGGGAATGAGCAGTTCTTC. It codes for CASRSGNEQFF. The chain is built from TRBV9 and TRBJ2-1, with a tentative D call TRBD2 (5 bases). The CDR3 loop spans 11 amino acids. Germline CDR1 SGDLS, CDR2 YYNGEE. Trimming pared 7 bases from V and 7 bases from J, leaving 9 bases between.

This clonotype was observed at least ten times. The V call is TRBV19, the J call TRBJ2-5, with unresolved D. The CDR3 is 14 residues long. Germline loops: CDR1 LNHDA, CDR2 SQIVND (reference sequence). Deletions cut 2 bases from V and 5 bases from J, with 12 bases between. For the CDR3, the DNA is TGTGCCAGTAGTATAAGTGCGGTAACGGAGACCCAGTACTTC. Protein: CASSISAVTETQYF.

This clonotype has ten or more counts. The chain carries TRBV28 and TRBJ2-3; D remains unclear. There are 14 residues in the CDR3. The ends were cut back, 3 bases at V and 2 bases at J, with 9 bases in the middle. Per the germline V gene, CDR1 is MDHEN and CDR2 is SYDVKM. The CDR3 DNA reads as TGTGCCAGCAGTTTCGGGCGGAACACAGATACGCAGTATTTT. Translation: CASSFGRNTDTQYF. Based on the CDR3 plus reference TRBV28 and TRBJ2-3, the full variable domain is DVKVTQSSRYLVKRTGEKVFLECVQDMDHENMFWYRQDPGLGLRLIYFSYDVKMKEKGDIPEGYSVSREKKERFSLILESASTNQTSMYLCASSFGRNTDTQYFGPGTRLTVL.

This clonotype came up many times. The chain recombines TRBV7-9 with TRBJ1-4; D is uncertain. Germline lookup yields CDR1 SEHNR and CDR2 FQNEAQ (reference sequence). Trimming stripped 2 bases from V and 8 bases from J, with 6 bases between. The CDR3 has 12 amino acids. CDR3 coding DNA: TGTGCCAGCAGCTTAAGGACGGAAAAACTGTTTTTT. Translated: CASSLRTEKLFF.

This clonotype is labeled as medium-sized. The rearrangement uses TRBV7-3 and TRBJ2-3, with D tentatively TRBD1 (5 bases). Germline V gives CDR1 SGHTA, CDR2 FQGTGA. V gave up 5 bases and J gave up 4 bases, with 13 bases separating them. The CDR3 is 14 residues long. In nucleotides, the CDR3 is TGTGCCAGCAGCCTAATGGACACCTCAGATACGCAGTATTTT. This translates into CASSLMDTSDTQYF.

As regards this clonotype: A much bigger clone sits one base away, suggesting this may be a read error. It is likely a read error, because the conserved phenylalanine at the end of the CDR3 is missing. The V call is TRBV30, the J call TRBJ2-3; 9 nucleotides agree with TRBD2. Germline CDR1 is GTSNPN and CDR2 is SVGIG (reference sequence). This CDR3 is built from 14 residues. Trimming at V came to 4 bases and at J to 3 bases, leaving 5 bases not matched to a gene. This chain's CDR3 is CAWTGLAGTDTQYL. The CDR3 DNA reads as TGTGCCTGGACCGGCCTAGCGGGGACAGATACGCAGTATTTG.

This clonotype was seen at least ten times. DNA for the CDR3: TGCAGCGTTATAGGGGGAGAAGCTTTCTTT. Translating it yields CSVIGGEAFF. This chain links TRBV29-1 with TRBJ1-1, with D maybe TRBD1 (6 bases). The V end was cut by 5 bases, the J end by 8 bases, with 9 bases between. Germline V gene sequence: CDR1 SQVTM, CDR2 ANQGSEA. The CDR3 has 10 amino acids. The entire variable domain, with the rest obtained from reference TRBV29-1 and TRBJ1-1, is as follows: SAVISQKPSRDICQRGTSLTIQCQVDSQVTMMFWYRQQPGQSLTLIATANQGSEATYESGFVIDKFPISRPNLTFSTLTVSNMSPEDSSIYLCSVIGGEAFFGQGTRLTVV.

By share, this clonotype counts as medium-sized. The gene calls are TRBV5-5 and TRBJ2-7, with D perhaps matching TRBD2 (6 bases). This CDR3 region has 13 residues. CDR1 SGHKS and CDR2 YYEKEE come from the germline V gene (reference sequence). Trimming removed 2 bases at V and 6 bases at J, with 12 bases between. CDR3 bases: TGTGCCAGCAGCTTCGGGGGTCAAGGCGAGCAGTACTTC. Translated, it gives CASSFGGQGEQYF.

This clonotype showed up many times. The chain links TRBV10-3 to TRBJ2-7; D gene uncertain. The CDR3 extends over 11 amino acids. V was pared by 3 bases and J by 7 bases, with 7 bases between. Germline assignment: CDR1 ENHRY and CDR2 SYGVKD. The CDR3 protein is CAISERLEQYF. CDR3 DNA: TGTGCCATCAGTGAACGCCTAGAGCAGTACTTC.

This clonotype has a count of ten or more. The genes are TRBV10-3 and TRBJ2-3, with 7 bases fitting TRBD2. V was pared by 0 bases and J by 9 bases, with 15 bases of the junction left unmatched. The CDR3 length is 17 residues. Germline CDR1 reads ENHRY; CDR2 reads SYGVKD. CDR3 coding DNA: TGTGCCATCAGTGAGTCTCTGGGACTACCGGTAAGATCCACGCAGTATTTT. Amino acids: CAISESLGLPVRSTQYF.

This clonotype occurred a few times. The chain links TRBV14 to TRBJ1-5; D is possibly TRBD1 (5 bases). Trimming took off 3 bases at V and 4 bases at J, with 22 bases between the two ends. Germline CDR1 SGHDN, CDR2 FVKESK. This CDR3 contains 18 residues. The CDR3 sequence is CASSHAPGGVQGNQPQHF. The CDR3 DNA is TGTGCCAGCAGCCATGCCCCCGGGGGGGTGCAAGGGAATCAGCCCCAGCATTTT.

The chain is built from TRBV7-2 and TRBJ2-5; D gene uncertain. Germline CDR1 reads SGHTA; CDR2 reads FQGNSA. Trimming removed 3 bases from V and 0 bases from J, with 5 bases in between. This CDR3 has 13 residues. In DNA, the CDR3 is TGTGCCAGCAGCTTCTACTACCAAGAGACCCAGTACTTC. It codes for CASSFYYQETQYF.

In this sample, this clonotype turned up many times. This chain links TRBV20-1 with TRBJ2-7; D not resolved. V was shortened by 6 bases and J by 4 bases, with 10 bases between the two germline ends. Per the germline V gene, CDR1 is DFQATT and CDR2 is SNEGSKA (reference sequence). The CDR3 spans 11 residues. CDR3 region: CSAGGSYEQYF. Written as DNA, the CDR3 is TGCAGTGCAGGCGGATCTTACGAGCAGTACTTC.

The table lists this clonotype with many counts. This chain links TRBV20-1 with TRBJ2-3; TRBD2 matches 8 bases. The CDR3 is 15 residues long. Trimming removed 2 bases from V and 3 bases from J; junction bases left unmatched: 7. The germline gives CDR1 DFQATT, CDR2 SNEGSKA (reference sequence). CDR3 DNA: TGCAGTGCTAGACCAGCGGGAGTGTTTACAGATACGCAGTATTTT. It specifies CSARPAGVFTDTQYF.

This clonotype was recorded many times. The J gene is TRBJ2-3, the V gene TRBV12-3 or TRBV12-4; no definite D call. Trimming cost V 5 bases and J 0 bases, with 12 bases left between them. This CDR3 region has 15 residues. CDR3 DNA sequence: TGTGCCAGCAGTCGGCGGACGGTTAGCACAGATACGCAGTATTTT. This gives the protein CASSRRTVSTDTQYF.

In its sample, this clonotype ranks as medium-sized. As DNA, the CDR3 is TGTGCCAGCAGACTGCGGGGCCCTTTTCACACTGAAGCTTTCTTT. Translating gives CASRLRGPFHTEAFF. The chain joins TRBV28 to TRBJ1-1; D perhaps matches TRBD1 (5 bases). Germline-derived CDR1 and CDR2 are MDHEN and SYDVKM. The CDR3 is 15 amino acids. The V end was cut by 6 bases, the J end by 3 bases, with 17 bases between.

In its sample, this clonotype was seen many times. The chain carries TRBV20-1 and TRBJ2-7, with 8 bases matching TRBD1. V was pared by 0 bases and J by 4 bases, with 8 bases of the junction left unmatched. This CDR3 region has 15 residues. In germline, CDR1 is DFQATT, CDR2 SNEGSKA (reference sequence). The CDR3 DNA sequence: TGCAGTGCTAGAGACCCAGGGGGCCAAAGGTACGAGCAGTACTTC. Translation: CSARDPGGQRYEQYF.